These 21 T cell receptor beta chains were sequenced from one sample in a study of immune cell composition in non-small cell lung cancer. Sequencing used immunoSEQ multiplex PCR; TCRdb keeps in-frame clones, though not all of them. The profile covers 2,200 or so clones, with 69% appearing a single time and around 15% taken by the ten largest. Normal lung sampling was at least 3 cm from the tumour, as distant as possible. Sample: non-adjacent lung tissue. These TCRs come from a human donor with non-small cell lung cancer.

V is TRBV9 and J is TRBJ1-3; no reliable D call. V was trimmed by 3 bases and J by 0 bases, leaving 10 bases between them. The CDR3 is made up of 15 amino acids. CDR1 is SGDLS, CDR2 YYNGEE, per germline. CDR3 DNA: TGTGCCAGCAGCGCTGGGCAGAGCTCTGGAAACACCATATATTTT. Translated: CASSAGQSSGNTIYF.

This chain joins TRBV7-8 and TRBJ2-1; TRBD2 aligns across 7 bases. The J segment lost 6 bases and the V segment lost 4 bases, leaving 6 bases of the junction unmatched. This CDR3 has 14 amino acids. Germline CDR1 reads SGHVS; CDR2 reads FQNEAQ. CDR3 protein: CASSSSGLVNEQFF. CDR3 nucleotide sequence: TGTGCCAGCAGCTCCTCCGGACTAGTCAATGAGCAGTTCTTC. Full variable domain (remainder filled in from reference TRBV7-8 and TRBJ2-1): GAGVSQSPRYKVAKRGQDVALRCDPISGHVSLFWYQQALGQGPEFLTYFQNEAQLDKSGLPSDRFFAERPEGSVSTLKIQRTQQEDSAVYLCASSSSGLVNEQFFGPGTRLTVL.

This clone appeared once. For the CDR3, the DNA is TGTGCCAGCAGCCCCGGGAGGTACACGCAGTATTTT. Its protein is CASSPGRYTQYF. The V call is TRBV11-1, the J call TRBJ2-3; 7 nucleotides match TRBD2. The V gene's germline CDR1 is SGHAT and CDR2 FQDESV (reference sequence). The CDR3 is 12 residues long. J gave up 9 bases and V 5 bases, and 5 bases lay outside the gene matches.

The chain employs TRBV19 and TRBJ1-5; TRBD1 might be the D (5 bases). This CDR3 has 14 residues. The V end was cut by 5 bases, the J end by 4 bases, with 12 bases between. Germline lookup yields CDR1 LNHDA and CDR2 SQIVND (reference sequence). The CDR3 DNA is TGTGCCAGTAGTTTTTTAGGGGCTAATCAGCCCCAGCATTTT. Translating it yields CASSFLGANQPQHF.

V and J are TRBV29-1 and TRBJ1-5, with TRBD1 matching 7 bases. Germline values: CDR1 SQVTM, CDR2 ANQGSEA. The J segment lost 5 bases and the V segment lost 4 bases, leaving 5 bases of the junction unmatched. The CDR3 spans 13 residues. The CDR3 DNA is TGCAGCGTTGTGGGACAGCCCGATCAGCCCCAGCATTTT. Protein: CSVVGQPDQPQHF. Complete variable domain (other parts from reference TRBV29-1 and TRBJ1-5): SAVISQKPSRDICQRGTSLTIQCQVDSQVTMMFWYRQQPGQSLTLIATANQGSEATYESGFVIDKFPISRPNLTFSTLTVSNMSPEDSSIYLCSVVGQPDQPQHFGDGTRLSIL.

This clone came up a few times. The genes are TRBV7-6 and TRBJ2-7; weak D call: TRBD2 (5 bases). The V end lost 0 bases, the J end lost 1 base, and 10 bases lay between the germline ends. The CDR3 consists of 15 residues. The germline V gene has CDR1 SGHVS and CDR2 FNYEAQ. CDR3 sequence (DNA): TGTGCCAGCAGCTTAGCGCAACCGGGGTCCTACGAGCAGTACTTC. The encoded protein is CASSLAQPGSYEQYF.

J is TRBJ2-5 and V is TRBV19, with D perhaps TRBD2 (6 bases). The J call may be incorrect, as the DNA end agrees better with TRBJ2-7. Germline CDR1 reads LNHDA; CDR2 reads SQIVND (reference sequence). The CDR3 runs 14 residues. CDR3: CASMEEGAGTEQYF. Written as DNA, the CDR3 is TGTGCCAGTATGGAGGAGGGCGCAGGAACCGAGCAGTACTTC.

This clone showed up just once. The V and J genes are TRBV19 and TRBJ1-2; 7 bases agree with TRBD1. The CDR3 totals 16 residues. Germline CDR1 and CDR2: LNHDA and SQIVND (reference sequence). Germline trimming cut 0 bases from V and 6 bases from J; bases unmatched to any gene: 10. The CDR3 sequence: CASSIDVGRQGDGYTF. CDR3 nucleotide sequence: TGTGCCAGTAGTATAGACGTAGGGCGACAGGGCGATGGCTACACCTTC.

The J gene is TRBJ2-1, the V gene TRBV15; 10 positions match TRBD2. The V gene's germline CDR1 is LNHNV and CDR2 YYDKDF (reference sequence). The CDR3 has 18 amino acids. V trimming: 0 bases; J trimming: 5 bases; junction bases outside the gene matches: 10. The chain's CDR3 is CATSRDVGSGGTNNEQFF. The CDR3 DNA reads TGTGCCACCAGCAGAGATGTAGGTAGCGGGGGGACTAACAATGAGCAGTTCTTC.

This clone turned up a few times. The gene calls are TRBV7-2 and TRBJ1-6, with 10 positions matching TRBD1. This CDR3 comprises 14 residues. Per the germline V gene, CDR1 is SGHTA and CDR2 is FQGNSA. Trimming at V came to 5 bases and at J to 8 bases, leaving 3 bases not matched to a gene. The CDR3, as DNA: TGTGCCAGCAGCGAGGACAGGGGGTATTCACCCCTCCACTTT. It yields the protein CASSEDRGYSPLHF.

V and J are TRBV14 and TRBJ2-1, with 9 bases aligning to TRBD1. Germline lookup yields CDR1 SGHDN and CDR2 FVKESK. CDR3 length: 16 amino acids. V lost 5 bases, J lost 5 bases, and 10 bases stayed unmatched. CDR3 coding DNA: TGTGCCAGCAGCTATATTCCGGGACAGGGTGACAATGAGCAGTTCTTC. Protein product: CASSYIPGQGDNEQFF.

This clone appeared a few times. This chain joins TRBV6-1 and TRBJ2-2; weak D call: TRBD2 (5 bases). CDR3 length: 13 residues. Germline V gene lookup returns CDR1 MNHNS and CDR2 SASEGT. Deletions cut 6 bases from V and 5 bases from J, with 10 bases between. As DNA, the CDR3 is TGTGCCAGCAGCGTAAGGAGGACCGGGGAGCTGTTTTTT. Its protein product is CASSVRRTGELFF.

The chain is built from TRBV4-1 and TRBJ1-3; 7 nucleotides align to TRBD1. J was trimmed by 4 bases and V by 0 bases; bases with no gene match: 12. Germline V gene sequence: CDR1 MGHRA, CDR2 YSYEKL. CDR3 size: 18 residues. CDR3 in DNA: TGCGCCAGCAGCCAAGAAGGGGGCAGGGCCGATCCGGGAAACACCATATATTTT. It translates to CASSQEGGRADPGNTIYF.

This chain connects TRBV2 to TRBJ1-5; 8 bases align to TRBD1. This CDR3 contains 15 residues. CDR1 and CDR2 (germline): SNHLY, FYNNEI. V gave up 3 bases and J gave up 5 bases; unmatched junction bases: 6. The CDR3 region has the DNA TGTGCCAGCAGTGATGACAGGGGCATCTATCAGCCCCAGCATTTT. The encoded protein is CASSDDRGIYQPQHF.

This chain links TRBV5-1 with TRBJ1-4; 10 bases fit TRBD1. The CDR3 covers 16 residues. Trimming cost V 2 bases and J 5 bases; bases outside gene matches: 6. The germline CDR1 and CDR2 sequences are SGHRS and YFSETQ. Here the CDR3 reads CASSLHRTGGNEKLFF. Written as DNA, the CDR3 is TGCGCCAGCAGCTTACATAGGACAGGGGGAAATGAAAAACTGTTTTTT.

This rearrangement joins TRBV29-1 to TRBJ1-1; no clear D gene. Trimming pared 6 bases from V and 0 bases from J, leaving 17 bases between. The CDR3 loop spans 15 amino acids. The germline V gene has CDR1 SQVTM and CDR2 ANQGSEA. CDR3 sequence reads: CSVGLESQVNTEAFF. The CDR3 DNA follows: TGCAGCGTAGGACTGGAGAGTCAGGTGAACACTGAAGCTTTCTTT. Looking up the rest from reference TRBV29-1 and TRBJ1-1 gives the full variable domain: SAVISQKPSRDICQRGTSLTIQCQVDSQVTMMFWYRQQPGQSLTLIATANQGSEATYESGFVIDKFPISRPNLTFSTLTVSNMSPEDSSIYLCSVGLESQVNTEAFFGQGTRLTVV.

This rearrangement joins TRBV4-1 to TRBJ2-6; D is undetermined. This CDR3 is 18 amino acids long. Germline loops: CDR1 MGHRA, CDR2 YSYEKL. V was trimmed by 3 bases and J by 0 bases, leaving 15 bases between them. CDR3 in amino acids: CASSHPGLTSSGANVLTF. DNA for the CDR3: TGCGCCAGCAGCCATCCGGGTCTTACGTCCTCTGGGGCCAACGTCCTGACTTTC.

The DNA for the CDR3 is TGTGCCAGCAGTACCCGGTTCTTTGCAGAGACCCAGTACTTC. Its protein product is CASSTRFFAETQYF. The rearrangement links TRBV6-5 to TRBJ2-5; no clear D. Trimming pared 5 bases from V and 4 bases from J, leaving 14 bases between. This CDR3 has 14 amino acids. Germline values: CDR1 MNHEY, CDR2 SVGAGI.

The CDR3 region is CSVATGDPNYEQYF. As DNA, the CDR3 is TGCAGCGTTGCCACCGGAGACCCCAACTACGAGCAGTACTTC. V usage is TRBV29-1 and J usage is TRBJ2-7; D uncertain. The CDR3 covers 14 residues. Germline-derived CDR1 and CDR2 are SQVTM and ANQGSEA. V lost 4 bases and J 3 bases, leaving 16 bases between the germline ends.

To note about this clone: A much larger clone lies a single base off, so this may be a read error. This chain connects TRBV27 to TRBJ1-6, with 7 bases aligning to TRBD1. The CDR3 has 15 amino acids. After removal of 5 bases from V and 7 bases from J, the junction contained 8 bases not matched to a gene. Germline CDR1 is MNHEY and CDR2 is SMNVEV (reference sequence). The chain's CDR3 is CASSVRDSDNSPLHF. In DNA form, the CDR3 reads TGTGCCAGCAGTGTCCGGGACAGTGACAATTCACCCCTCCACTTT.

Only a few counts were recorded for this clone. This sequence joins TRBV5-5 and TRBJ1-3, with 9 bases fitting TRBD1. The V and J ends lost 0 bases and 2 bases, in that order; junction bases with no gene match: 12. Germline CDR1 is SGHKS and CDR2 is YYEKEE (reference sequence). The CDR3 totals 19 residues. Here the CDR3 reads CASSLDFGGTGTTGNTIYF. CDR3 DNA sequence: TGTGCCAGCAGCTTGGACTTCGGGGGGACAGGGACGACTGGAAACACCATATATTTT.